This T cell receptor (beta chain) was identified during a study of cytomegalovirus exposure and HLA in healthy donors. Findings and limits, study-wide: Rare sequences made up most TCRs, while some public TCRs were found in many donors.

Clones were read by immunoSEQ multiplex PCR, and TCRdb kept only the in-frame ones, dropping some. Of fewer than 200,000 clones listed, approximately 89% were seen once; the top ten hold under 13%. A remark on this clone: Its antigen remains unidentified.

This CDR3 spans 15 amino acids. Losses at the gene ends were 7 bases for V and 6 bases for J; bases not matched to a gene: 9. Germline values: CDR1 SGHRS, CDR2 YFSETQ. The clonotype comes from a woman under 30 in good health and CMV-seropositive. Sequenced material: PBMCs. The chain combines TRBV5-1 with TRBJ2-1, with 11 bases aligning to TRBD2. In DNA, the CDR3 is TGCGCCAGCCTCCTAGGAACTAGCGGGAGCAATGAGCAGTTCTTC. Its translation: CASLLGTSGSNEQFF. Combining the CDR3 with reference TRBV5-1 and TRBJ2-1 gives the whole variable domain KAGVTQTPRYLIKTRGQQVTLSCSPISGHRSVSWYQQTPGQGLQFLFEYFSETQRNKGNFPGRFSGRQFSNSRSEMNVSTLELGDSALYLCASLLGTSGSNEQFFGPGTRLTVL.